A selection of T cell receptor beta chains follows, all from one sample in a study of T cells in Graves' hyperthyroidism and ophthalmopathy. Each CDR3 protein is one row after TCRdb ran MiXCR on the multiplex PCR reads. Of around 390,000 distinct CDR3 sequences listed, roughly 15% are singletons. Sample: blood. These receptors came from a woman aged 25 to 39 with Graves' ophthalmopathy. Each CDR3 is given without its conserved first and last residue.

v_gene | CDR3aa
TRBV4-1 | ASSQEKGSNQPQH
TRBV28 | ASSFDRGSYGYT
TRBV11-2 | ASSLIRGRNGYGYT
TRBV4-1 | ASSQEMIAEAAEAF
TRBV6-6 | ASSYSPGGTQY
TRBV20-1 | SAREEESIYNSPLH
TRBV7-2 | ASSLAPQGNTGELF
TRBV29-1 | SASSGGPMGTDTQY
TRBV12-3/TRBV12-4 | ASSLQGTGNTIY
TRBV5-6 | ASSPFGGVNTEAF
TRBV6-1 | ASSELSGEYGYT
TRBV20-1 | SASWYSRTDTQY
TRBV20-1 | SASDRTNEKLF
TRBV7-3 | ASSLGSQETQY
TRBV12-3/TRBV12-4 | ASSFTPNEQF
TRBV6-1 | ATRGGGSYNSPLH
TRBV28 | ASSLTELNTEAF
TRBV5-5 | ASSYRVHYEQY
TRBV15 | ATSRGQENSPLH
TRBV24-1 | ATSDFHPGQGAEETQY
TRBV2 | ASVGELYGYT
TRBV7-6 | ASSSGTGLGQPQH
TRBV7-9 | ASRNRYAEAL
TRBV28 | ATPRGPNTEAF
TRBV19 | ASKQEYNEQF
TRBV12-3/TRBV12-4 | AGSSPQGPAETQY